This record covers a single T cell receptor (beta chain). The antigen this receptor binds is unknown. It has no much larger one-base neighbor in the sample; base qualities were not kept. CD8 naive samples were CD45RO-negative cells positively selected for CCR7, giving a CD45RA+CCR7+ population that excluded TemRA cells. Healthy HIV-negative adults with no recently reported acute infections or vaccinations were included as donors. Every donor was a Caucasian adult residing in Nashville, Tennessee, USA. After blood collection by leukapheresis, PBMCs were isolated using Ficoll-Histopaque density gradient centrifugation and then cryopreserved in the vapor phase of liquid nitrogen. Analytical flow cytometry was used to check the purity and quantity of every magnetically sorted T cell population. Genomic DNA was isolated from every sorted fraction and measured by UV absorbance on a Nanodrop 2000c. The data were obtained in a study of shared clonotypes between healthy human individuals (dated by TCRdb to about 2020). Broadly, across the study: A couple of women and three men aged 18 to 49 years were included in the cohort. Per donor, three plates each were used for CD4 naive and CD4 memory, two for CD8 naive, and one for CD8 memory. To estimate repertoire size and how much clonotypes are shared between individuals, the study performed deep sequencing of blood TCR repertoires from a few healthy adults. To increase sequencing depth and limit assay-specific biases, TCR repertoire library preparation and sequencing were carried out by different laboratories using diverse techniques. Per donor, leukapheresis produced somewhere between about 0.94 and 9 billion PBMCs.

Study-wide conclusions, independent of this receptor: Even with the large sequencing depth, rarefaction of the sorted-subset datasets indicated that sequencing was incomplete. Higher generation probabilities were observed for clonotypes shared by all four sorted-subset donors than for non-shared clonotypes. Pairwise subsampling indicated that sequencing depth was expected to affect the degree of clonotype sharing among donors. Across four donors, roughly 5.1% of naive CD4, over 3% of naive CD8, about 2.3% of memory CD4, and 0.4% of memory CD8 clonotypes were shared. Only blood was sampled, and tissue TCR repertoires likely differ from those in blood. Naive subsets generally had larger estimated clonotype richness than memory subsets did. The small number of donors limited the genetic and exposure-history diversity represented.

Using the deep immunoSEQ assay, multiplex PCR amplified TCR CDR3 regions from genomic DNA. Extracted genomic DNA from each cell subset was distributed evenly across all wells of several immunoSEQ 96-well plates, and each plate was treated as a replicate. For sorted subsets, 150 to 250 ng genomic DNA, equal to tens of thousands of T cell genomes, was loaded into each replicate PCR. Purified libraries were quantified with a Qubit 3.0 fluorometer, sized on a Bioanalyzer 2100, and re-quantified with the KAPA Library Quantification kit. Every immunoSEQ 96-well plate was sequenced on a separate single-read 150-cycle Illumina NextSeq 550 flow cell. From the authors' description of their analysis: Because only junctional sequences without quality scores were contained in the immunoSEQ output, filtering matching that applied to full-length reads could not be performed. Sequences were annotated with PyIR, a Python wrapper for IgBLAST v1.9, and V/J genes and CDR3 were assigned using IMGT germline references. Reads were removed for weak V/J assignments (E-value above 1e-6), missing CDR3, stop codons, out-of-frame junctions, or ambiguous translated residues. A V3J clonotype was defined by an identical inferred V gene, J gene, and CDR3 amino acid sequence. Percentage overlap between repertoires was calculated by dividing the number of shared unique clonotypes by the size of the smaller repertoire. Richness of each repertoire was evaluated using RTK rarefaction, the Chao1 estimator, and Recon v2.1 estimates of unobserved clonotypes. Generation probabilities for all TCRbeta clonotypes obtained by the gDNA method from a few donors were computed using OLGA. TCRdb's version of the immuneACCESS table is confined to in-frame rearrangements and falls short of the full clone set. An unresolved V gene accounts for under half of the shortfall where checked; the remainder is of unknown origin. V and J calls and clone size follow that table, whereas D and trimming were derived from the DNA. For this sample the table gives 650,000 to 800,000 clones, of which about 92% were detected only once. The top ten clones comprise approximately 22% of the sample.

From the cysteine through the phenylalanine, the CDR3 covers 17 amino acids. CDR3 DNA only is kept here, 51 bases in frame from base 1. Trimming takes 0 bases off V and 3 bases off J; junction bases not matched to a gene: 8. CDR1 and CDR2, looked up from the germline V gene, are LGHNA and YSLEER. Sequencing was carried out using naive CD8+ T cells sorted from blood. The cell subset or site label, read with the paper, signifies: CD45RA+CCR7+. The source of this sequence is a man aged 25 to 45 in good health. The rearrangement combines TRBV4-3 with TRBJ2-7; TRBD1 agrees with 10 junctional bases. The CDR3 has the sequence CASSQESHGDRGYEQYF. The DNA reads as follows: TGCGCCAGCAGCCAAGAAAGTCATGGGGACAGGGGCTACGAGCAGTACTTC.